The 5 T cell receptor beta chains presented below share a single source sample, sequenced in a study of T cells expressing NK-cell markers. TCRdb reprocessed the 5' RACE reads; each CDR3 protein has one entry and no DNA is given. This table holds about 540,000 distinct CDR3 sequences. Sequenced: blood T cells: a sorted CD56 or NKG2C T cell subset, CD4+ or CD8+ T cells, or bulk PBMC T cells (not recorded which). All receptors derive from a man between 18 and 29 years old in good health.

The chain joins TRBV5-1 to TRBJ2-1; the D call of TRBD2 rests on TCRdb alone, since no DNA is present to check it. The CDR3 loop spans 15 amino acids. CDR1 is SGHRS, CDR2 YFSETQ, per germline. The CDR3 sequence is CASSSRGLAGDEQFF.

The chain has TRBV18 and TRBJ1-1. Germline values: CDR1 KGHSH, CDR2 LQKENI. The length of the CDR3 is 14 residues. This CDR3 reads CASSRQTRNTEAFF. The full variable domain, its missing parts supplied by reference TRBV18 and TRBJ1-1, is NAGVMQNPRHLVRRRGQEARLRCSPMKGHSHVYWYRQLPEEGLKFMVYLQKENIIDESGMPKERFSAEFPKEGPSILRIQQVVRGDSAAYFCASSRQTRNTEAFFGQGTRLTVV.

The chain employs TRBV7-9 and TRBJ2-4; TCRdb selects TRBD1, and the lack of DNA leaves this call unchecked. Per germline, CDR1 SEHNR and CDR2 FQNEAQ (reference sequence). This CDR3 comprises 13 residues. CDR3 loop: CASRSGQRDIQYF.

The chain uses TRBV12-3 or TRBV12-4 and TRBJ2-5; TCRdb outputs TRBD1, but without DNA this stays unchecked. This CDR3 has 15 amino acids. The CDR3 loop is CASARTGGSRETQYF.

V usage is TRBV12-5 and J usage is TRBJ2-5; TCRdb's assignment of TRBD1 cannot be checked, as there is no DNA. There are 16 residues in the CDR3. The germline gives CDR1 LGHNT, CDR2 FRNRAP. The CDR3 sequence is CASGLALTGTQETQYF.